The text below deals with one T cell receptor (beta chain). Its antigen is unknown. This record belongs to a study of shared clonotypes between healthy human individuals. Notes on the study in general: Naive subsets typically showed greater estimated richness than memory subsets.

Germline CDR1 is KGHSH and CDR2 is LQKENI. After removal of 0 bases from V and 1 base from J, the junction contained 2 bases not matched to a gene. The length of the CDR3 is 16 residues. Sorted-subset replicate PCR reactions contained approximately 190 ng DNA, corresponding to about 30,000 T cell genomes. Measured with immunoSEQ multiplex PCR; TCRdb has only the in-frame clones, and not every one. The data contain over 1.4 million clones, roughly 96% of them singletons. The sample comprised naive CD4+ T cells sorted from blood. Noted subset: CD45RA+ positively selected. The V gene is TRBV18, the J gene TRBJ1-1; 10 bases map to TRBD1. The clonotype comes from a man aged 25-45 years in good health. In DNA, the CDR3 is TGTGCCAGCTCACCACCGACAGGGGGCTCGAACACTGAAGCTTTCTTT. Translation: CASSPPTGGSNTEAFF. The entire variable domain, with the rest obtained from reference TRBV18 and TRBJ1-1, is as follows: NAGVMQNPRHLVRRRGQEARLRCSPMKGHSHVYWYRQLPEEGLKFMVYLQKENIIDESGMPKERFSAEFPKEGPSILRIQQVVRGDSAAYFCASSPPTGGSNTEAFFGQGTRLTVV.